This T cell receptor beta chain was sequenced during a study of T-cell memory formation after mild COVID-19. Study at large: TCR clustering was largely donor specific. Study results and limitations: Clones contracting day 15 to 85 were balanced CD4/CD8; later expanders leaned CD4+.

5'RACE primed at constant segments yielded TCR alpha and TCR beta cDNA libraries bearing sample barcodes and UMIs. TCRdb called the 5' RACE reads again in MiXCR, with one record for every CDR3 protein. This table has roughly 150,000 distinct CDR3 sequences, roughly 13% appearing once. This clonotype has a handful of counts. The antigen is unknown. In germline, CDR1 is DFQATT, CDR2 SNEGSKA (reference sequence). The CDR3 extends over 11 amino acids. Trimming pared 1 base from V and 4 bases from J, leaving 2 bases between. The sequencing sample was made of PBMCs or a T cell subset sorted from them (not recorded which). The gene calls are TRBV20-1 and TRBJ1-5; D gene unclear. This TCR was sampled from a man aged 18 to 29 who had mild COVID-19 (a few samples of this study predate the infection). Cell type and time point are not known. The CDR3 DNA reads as TGCAGTGCTAGAGGGAATCAGCCCCAGCATTTT. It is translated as CSARGNQPQHF.